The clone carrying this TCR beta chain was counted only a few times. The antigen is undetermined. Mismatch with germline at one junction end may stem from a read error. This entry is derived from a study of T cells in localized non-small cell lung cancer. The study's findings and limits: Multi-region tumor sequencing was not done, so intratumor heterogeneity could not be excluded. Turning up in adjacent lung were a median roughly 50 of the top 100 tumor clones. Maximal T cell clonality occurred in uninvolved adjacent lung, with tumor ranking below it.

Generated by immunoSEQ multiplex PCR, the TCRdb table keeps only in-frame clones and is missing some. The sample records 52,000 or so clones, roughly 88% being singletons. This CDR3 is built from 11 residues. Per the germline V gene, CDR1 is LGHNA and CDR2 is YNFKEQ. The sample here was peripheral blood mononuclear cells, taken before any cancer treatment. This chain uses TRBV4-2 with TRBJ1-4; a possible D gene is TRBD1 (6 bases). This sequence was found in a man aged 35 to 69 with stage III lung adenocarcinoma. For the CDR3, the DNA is TGTGCCAGCAGCCAAGACAACAGGGTCACATTT. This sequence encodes CASSQDNRVTF.